This TCR beta chain was identified in a study of blood T cell repertoires in COVID-19. Turning to the study itself: Acute-phase and convalescent COVID-19 samples originated in the United States, Italy and Spain.

As originally analysed: How many nucleated cells were present was estimated from reference gene primer amplification. Generated by immunoSEQ multiplex PCR, the TCRdb table keeps only in-frame clones and is missing some. V and J calls and clone size follow that table, whereas D and trimming were derived from the DNA. The table lists approximately 180,000 clones, roughly 85% of them singletons. V was clipped by 4 bases and J by 2 bases; unmatched bases: 10. Germline-derived CDR1 and CDR2 are SEHNR and FQNEAQ (reference sequence). This CDR3 has 16 amino acids. The chain combines TRBV7-9 with TRBJ1-2; 7 bases agree with TRBD1. The source is a man between 60 and 75 years old with active or convalescent COVID-19. Sequencing was done on a sample of peripheral blood. The CDR3 spells CASSSGGWTGNYGYTF. The CDR3 bases are TGTGCCAGCAGCTCAGGGGGATGGACAGGAAACTATGGCTACACCTTC.